This TCR beta chain was sequenced in a study of prognosis after radiotherapy for stage I lung cancer. Study in general: April 2018 to early 2019 saw enrollment of stage I non-small cell lung cancer patients. With approximately 12 men and roughly 6 women, the cohort's median age was 74.5 years, range about 50–95. Among the patients, several had squamous cell carcinoma and roughly 13 had adenocarcinoma.

In its sample, this clonotype was seen many times. The ends were cut back, 0 bases at V and 0 bases at J, with 6 bases in the middle. The V gene's germline CDR1 is MNHEY and CDR2 SVGAGI. The CDR3 contains 15 residues. The TCR beta CDR3 region was amplified from genomic DNA, with two rounds of multiplex PCR being used for the amplification. It was primers specific to each TRBV and TRBJ gene that first-round PCR used. TCRdb reanalysed the multiplex PCR reads using MiXCR and keeps one entry per CDR3 protein. This sample has about 31,000 distinct CDR3 sequences, with about 40% found just once. The TCR sequence derives from a donor aged 50 or older with non-small cell lung cancer. This material consisted of PBMCs, taken before or after stereotactic body radiation therapy (not recorded which). The chain is built from TRBV6-5 and TRBJ1-3; D not certain. In DNA form, the CDR3 reads TGTGCCAGCAGTTACTCGAGGAGCTCTGGAAACACCATATATTTT. It yields the protein CASSYSRSSGNTIYF.